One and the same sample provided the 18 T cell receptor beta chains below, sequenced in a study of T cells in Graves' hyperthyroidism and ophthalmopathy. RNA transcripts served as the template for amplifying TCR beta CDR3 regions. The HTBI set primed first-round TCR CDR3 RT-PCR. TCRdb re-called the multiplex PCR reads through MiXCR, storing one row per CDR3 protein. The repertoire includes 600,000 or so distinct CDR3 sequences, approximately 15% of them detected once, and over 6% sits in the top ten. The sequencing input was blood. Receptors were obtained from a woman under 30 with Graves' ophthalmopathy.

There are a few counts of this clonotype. In DNA form, the CDR3 reads TGCAGTGCTAGAGATGACAGACTCTCCTACGAGCAGTACTTC. Translating it yields CSARDDRLSYEQYF. The J gene is TRBJ2-7, the V gene TRBV20-1, with D maybe TRBD1 (5 bases). The CDR3 is 14 amino acids. Looked up from germline, CDR1 is DFQATT and CDR2 is SNEGSKA (reference sequence). V lost 0 bases to trimming and J lost 0 bases, with 9 bases between them.

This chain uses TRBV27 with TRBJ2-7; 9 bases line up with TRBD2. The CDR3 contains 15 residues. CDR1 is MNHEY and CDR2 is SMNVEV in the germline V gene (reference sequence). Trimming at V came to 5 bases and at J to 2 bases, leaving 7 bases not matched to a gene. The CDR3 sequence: CASSVTTSGPYEQYF. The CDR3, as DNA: TGTGCCAGCAGTGTCACGACTAGCGGACCCTACGAGCAGTACTTC.

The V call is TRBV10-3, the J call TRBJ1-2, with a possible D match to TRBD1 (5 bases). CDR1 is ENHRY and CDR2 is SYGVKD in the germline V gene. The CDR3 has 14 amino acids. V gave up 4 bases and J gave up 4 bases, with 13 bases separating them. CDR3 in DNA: TGTGCCATCAGTGGGGGGGGGGTCCCCTATGGCTACACCTTC. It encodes CAISGGGVPYGYTF.

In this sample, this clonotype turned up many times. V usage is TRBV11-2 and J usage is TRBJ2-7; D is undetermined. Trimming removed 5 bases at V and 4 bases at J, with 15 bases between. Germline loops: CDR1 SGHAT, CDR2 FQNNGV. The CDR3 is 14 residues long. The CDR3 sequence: CASSPVPTIYEQYF. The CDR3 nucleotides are TGTGCCAGCAGCCCCGTACCCACGATTTACGAGCAGTACTTC.

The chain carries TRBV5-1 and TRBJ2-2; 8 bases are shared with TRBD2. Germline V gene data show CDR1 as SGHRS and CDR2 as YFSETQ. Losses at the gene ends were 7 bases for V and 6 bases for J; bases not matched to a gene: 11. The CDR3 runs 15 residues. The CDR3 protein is CASRGLAVEAGELFF. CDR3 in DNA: TGCGCCAGCCGCGGACTAGCCGTTGAGGCCGGGGAGCTGTTTTTT. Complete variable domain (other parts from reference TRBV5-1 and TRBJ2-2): KAGVTQTPRYLIKTRGQQVTLSCSPISGHRSVSWYQQTPGQGLQFLFEYFSETQRNKGNFPGRFSGRQFSNSRSEMNVSTLELGDSALYLCASRGLAVEAGELFFGEGSRLTVL.

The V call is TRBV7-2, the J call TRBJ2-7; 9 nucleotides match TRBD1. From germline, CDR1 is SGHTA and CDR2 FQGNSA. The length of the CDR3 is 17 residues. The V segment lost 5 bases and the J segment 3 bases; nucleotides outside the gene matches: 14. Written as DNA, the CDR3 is TGTGCCAGCAGCCAAGATCGTCGGACAGGGGAACGCTACGAGCAGTACTTC. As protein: CASSQDRRTGERYEQYF.

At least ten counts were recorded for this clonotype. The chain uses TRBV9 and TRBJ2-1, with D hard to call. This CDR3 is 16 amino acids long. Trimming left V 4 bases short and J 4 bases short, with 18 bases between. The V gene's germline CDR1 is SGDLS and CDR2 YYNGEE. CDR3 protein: CASSPSSVRSYNEQFF. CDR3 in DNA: TGTGCCAGCAGCCCGAGCAGCGTCAGGTCATACAATGAGCAGTTCTTC. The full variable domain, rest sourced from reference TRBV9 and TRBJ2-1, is DSGVTQTPKHLITATGQRVTLRCSPRSGDLSVYWYQQSLDQGLQFLIQYYNGEERAKGNILERFSAQQFPDLHSELNLSSLELGDSALYFCASSPSSVRSYNEQFFGPGTRLTVL.

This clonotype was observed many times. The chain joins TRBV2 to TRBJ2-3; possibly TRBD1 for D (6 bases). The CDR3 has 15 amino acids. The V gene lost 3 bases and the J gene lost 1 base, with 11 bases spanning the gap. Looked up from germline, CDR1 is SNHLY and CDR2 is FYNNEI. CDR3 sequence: CASSEGAPGTDTQYF. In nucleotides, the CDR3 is TGTGCCAGCAGTGAGGGGGCCCCGGGCACAGATACGCAGTATTTT.

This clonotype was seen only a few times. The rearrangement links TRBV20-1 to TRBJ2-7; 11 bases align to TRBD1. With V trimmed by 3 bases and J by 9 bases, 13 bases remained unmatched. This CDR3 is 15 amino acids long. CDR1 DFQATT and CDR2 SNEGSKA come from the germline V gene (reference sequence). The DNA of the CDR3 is TGCAGTGCTAGTCCCGGACAGGGGGCCTCCCACGGGCAGTACTTC. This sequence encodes CSASPGQGASHGQYF.

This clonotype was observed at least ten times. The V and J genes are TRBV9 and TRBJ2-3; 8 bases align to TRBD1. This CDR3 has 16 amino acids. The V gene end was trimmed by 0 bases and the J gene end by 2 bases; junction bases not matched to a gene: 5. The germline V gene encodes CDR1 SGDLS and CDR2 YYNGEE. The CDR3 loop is CASSVVDRGNTDTQYF. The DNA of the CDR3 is TGTGCCAGCAGCGTAGTTGACAGGGGTAACACAGATACGCAGTATTTT.

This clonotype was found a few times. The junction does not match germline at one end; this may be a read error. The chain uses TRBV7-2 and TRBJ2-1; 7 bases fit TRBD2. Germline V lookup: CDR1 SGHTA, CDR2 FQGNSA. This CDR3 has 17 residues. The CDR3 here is CASSLASSGEFYDEQFF. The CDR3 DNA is TGTGCCAGCAGCTTAGCCTCTAGCGGAGAATTCTACGATGAGCAGTTCTTC.

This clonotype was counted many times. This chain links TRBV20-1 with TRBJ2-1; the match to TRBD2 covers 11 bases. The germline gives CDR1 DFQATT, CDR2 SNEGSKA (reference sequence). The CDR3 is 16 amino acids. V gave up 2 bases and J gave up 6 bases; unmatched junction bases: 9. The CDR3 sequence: CSARPLLAGVINEQFF. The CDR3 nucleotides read TGCAGTGCTAGACCATTACTAGCGGGAGTCATCAATGAGCAGTTCTTC.

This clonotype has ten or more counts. The CDR3 bases are TGTGCCAGCAGCTTAGGAGGGACAGGCTACTACAATGAGCAGTTCTTC. Translated, it gives CASSLGGTGYYNEQFF. The chain joins TRBV11-2 to TRBJ2-1, with 8 bases identical to TRBD1. V shed 1 base and J 3 bases; nucleotides not matched to a gene: 5. The CDR3 covers 16 residues. Germline V gene lookup returns CDR1 SGHAT and CDR2 FQNNGV.

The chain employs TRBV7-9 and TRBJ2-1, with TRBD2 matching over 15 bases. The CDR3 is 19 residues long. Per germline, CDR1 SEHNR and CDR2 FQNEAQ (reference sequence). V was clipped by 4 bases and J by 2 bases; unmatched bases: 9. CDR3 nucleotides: TGTGCCAGCAGCTCCCCCGGACTAGCGGGAGGGGAAGCCTACAATGAGCAGTTCTTC. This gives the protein CASSSPGLAGGEAYNEQFF.

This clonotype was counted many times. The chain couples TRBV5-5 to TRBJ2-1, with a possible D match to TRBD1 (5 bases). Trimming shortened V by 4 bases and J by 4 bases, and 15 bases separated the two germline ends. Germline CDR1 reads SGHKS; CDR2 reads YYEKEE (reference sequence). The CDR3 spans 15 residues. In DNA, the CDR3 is TGTGCCAGCAGCCCCCGACAGTTCAGTTACAATGAGCAGTTCTTC. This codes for CASSPRQFSYNEQFF.

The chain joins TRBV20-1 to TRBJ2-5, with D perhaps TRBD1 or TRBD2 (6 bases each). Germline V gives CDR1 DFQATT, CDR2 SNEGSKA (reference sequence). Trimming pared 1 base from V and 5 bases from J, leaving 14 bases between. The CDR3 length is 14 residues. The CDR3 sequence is CSARGGAHVETQYF. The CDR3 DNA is TGCAGTGCTAGAGGGGGGGCCCATGTGGAGACCCAGTACTTC.

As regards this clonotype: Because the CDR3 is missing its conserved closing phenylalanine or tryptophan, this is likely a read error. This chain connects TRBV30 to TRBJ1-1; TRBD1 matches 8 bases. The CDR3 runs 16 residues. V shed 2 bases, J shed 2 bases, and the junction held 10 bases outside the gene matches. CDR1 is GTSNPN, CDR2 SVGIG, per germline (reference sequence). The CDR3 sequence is CAWSWAGGDINTEAFL. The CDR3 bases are TGTGCCTGGAGTTGGGCAGGGGGCGATATCAACACTGAAGCTTTCCTT.

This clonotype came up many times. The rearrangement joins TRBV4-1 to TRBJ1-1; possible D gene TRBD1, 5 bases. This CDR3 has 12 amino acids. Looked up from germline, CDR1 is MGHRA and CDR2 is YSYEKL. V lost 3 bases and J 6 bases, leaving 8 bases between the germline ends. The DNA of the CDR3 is TGCGCCAGCAGCCAGACAGTCTCTGAAGCTTTCTTT. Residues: CASSQTVSEAFF.